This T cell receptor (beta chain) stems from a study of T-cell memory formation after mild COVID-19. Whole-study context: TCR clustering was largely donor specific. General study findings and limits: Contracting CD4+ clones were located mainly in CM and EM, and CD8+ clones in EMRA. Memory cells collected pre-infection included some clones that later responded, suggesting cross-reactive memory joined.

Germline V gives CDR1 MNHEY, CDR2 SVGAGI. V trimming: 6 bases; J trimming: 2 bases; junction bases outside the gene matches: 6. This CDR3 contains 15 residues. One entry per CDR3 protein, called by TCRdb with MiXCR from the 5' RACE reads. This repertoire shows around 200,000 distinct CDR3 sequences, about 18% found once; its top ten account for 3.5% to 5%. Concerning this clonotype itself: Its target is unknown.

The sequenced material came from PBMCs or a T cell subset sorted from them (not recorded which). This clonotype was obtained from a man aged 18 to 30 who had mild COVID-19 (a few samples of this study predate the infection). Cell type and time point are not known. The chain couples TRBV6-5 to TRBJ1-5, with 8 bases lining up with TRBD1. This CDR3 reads CASRRQGTGNQPQHF. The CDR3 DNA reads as TGTGCCAGCAGACGACAGGGGACCGGCAATCAGCCCCAGCATTTT.